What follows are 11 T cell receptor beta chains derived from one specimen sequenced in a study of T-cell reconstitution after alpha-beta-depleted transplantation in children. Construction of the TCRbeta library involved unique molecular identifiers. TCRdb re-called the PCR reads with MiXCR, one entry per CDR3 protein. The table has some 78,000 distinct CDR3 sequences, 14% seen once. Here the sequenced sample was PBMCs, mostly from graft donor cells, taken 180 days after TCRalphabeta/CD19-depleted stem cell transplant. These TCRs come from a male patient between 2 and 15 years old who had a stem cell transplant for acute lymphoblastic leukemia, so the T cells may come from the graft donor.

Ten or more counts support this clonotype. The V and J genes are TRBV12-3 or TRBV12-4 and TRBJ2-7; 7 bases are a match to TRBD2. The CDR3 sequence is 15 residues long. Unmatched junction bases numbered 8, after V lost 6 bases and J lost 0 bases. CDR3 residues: CASRKAGKSSYEQYF. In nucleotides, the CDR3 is TGTGCCAGCAGAAAAGCGGGGAAGAGCTCCTACGAGCAGTACTTC.

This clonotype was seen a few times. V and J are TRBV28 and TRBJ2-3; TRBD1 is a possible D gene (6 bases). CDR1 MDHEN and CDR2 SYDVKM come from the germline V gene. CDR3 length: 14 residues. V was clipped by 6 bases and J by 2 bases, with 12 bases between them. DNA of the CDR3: TGTGCCAGCAGATACAGGGCACCCACAGATACGCAGTATTTT. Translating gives CASRYRAPTDTQYF.

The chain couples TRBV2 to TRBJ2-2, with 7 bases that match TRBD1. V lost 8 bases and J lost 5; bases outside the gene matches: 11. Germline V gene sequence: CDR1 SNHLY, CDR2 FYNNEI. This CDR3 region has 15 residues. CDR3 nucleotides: TGTGCCAGCGGCTCTAGGACAGGAGAGACCGGGGAGCTGTTTTTT. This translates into CASGSRTGETGELFF.

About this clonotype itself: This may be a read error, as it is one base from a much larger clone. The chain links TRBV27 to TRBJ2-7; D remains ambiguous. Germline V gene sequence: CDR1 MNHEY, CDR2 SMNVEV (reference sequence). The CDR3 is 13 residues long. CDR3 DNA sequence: TGTGCCAGCAGTTCTCGGGTCTCCTACGCGCAGTACTTC. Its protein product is CASSSRVSYAQYF.

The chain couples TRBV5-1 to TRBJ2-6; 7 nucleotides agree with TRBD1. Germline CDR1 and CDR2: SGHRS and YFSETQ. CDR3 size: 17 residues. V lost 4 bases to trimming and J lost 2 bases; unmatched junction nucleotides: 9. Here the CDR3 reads CASSPGQLLAGANVLTF. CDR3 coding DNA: TGCGCCAGCAGCCCGGGACAGCTCCTCGCTGGGGCCAACGTCCTGACTTTC.

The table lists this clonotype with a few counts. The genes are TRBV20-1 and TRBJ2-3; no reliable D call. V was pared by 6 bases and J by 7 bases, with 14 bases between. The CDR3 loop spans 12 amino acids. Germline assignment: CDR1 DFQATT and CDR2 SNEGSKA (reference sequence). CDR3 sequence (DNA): TGCAGTGCGCGTCCTGATAGACATACGCAGTATTTT. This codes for CSARPDRHTQYF.

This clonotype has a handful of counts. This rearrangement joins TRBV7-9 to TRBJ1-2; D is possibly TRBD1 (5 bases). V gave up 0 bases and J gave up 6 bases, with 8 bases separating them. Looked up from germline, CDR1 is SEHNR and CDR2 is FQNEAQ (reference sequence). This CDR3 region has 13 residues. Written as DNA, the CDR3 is TGTGCCAGCAGCTTAGCACAGGCCCATGGCTACACCTTC. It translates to CASSLAQAHGYTF.

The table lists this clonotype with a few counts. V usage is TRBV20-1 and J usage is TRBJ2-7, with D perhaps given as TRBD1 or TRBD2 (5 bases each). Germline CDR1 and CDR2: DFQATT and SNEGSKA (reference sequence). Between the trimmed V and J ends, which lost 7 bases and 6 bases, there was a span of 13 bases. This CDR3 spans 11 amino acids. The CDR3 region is CSVGSRGEQYF. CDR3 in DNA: TGCAGTGTAGGATCGAGGGGCGAGCAGTACTTC.

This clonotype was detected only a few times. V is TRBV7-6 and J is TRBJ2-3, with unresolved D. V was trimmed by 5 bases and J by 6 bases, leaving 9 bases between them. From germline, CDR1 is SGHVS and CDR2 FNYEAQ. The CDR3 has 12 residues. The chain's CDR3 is CASSLYSDTQYF. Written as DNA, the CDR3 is TGTGCCAGCAGCCTCTATTCTGATACGCAGTATTTT.

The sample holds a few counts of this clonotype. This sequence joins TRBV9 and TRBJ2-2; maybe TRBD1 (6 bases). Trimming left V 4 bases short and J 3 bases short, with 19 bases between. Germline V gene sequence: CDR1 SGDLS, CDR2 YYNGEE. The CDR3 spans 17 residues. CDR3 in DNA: TGTGCCAGCAGCAGTCGCCCGTCAGGGACACACACCGGGGAGCTGTTTTTT. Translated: CASSSRPSGTHTGELFF.

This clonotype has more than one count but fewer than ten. The CDR3 loop reads CASSIRRIHYGYTF. The CDR3, as DNA: TGTGCCAGTAGTATCCGAAGGATACACTATGGCTACACCTTC. The V gene is TRBV19, the J gene TRBJ1-2; no firm D call. This CDR3 spans 14 amino acids. V dropped 3 bases and J dropped 3 bases, with 11 bases sitting between them. CDR1 is LNHDA, CDR2 SQIVND, per germline (reference sequence).